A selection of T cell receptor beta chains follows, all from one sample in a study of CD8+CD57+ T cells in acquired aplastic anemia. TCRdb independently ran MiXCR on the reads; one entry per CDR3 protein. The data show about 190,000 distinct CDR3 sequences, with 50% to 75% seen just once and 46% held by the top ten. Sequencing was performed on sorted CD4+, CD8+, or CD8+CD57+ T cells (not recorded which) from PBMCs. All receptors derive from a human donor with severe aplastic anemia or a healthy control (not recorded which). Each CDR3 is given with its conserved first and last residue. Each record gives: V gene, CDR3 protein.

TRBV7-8 CASSPGPQPQHF
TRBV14 CASSQGGDSYEQYF
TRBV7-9 CASSAGDYGYTF
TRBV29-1 CSGTGEAFF
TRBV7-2 CASSSRLVGPLVTQYF
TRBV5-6 CASSLGLSYTF
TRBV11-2 CASSSTGSNYEQYF
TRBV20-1 CSARDVGRGATYLEGYTF
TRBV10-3 CAISDGIGQPQHF
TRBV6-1 CASSGLGTVYGYTF
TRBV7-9 CASSQRTGANVLTF
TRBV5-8 CASTLPIHTYEQYF
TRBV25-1 CASSDVANLQETQYF
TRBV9 CASSDRGRENYNEQFF
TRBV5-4 CASSPLPGAVGETQYF
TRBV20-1 CSATLTGGGTEAFF
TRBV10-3 CASSDKGQGYEQYF
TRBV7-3 CASSLTRVGNTDTQYF
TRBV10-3 CAIAASATNEKLFF
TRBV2 CASSEEGTGGTNEKLFF
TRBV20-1 CSARHKGGPAYEQYF
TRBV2 CASSESLAGVYGYTF
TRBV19 CASSIDHQPQHF
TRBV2 CASSILGGEQYF
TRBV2 CASSDPGRINSPLHF
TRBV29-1 CSVGRGGCPGELFF
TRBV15 CATSRETGGVETQYF
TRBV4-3 CASSQDPWQGNTQPQHF
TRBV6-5 CASSRASAGNTIYF
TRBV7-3 CASSLGGAVNEQFF
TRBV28 CASTSLGQGIEQYF
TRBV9 CASNGAGTGFSPLHF
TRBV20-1 CSARREGHEQYF
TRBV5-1 CASSIADRGDEQYF
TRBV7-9 CASSWTATYNEKLFF
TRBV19 CASSSRTANSPLHF
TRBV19 CASSILQGNSEAFF
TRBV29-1 CSVAGQGAGELFF
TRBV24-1 CATSGGLSYEQYF
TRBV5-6 CASSSSGEAVDTQYF
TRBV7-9 CASSLGDVATNEQFF
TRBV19 CASSIPPGSWPQHF
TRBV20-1 CSARDLPGDNQPQHF
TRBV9 CASSIDRVGETQYF
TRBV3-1 CASSEPRYGYTF
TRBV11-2 CASSLEQGVANTGELFF
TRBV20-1 CSARNFLAGGLTDTQYF
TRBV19 CASSPQAGVSEAFF
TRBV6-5 CASSYQEYQPQHF
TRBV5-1 CASSLDRWENTEAFF